The 9 T cell receptor beta chains below all came from one sample that was sequenced in a study of T cells in Graves' hyperthyroidism and ophthalmopathy. RNA transcripts gave rise to amplified TCR beta CDR3 regions. RT-PCR in the first round (using the HTBI primer set) targeted the TCR CDR3. One entry per CDR3 protein results from TCRdb running MiXCR on the multiplex PCR reads. Among hundreds of thousands of distinct CDR3 sequences, 16% were seen once, and the ten largest hold around 28%. The specimen sequenced was blood. These TCRs come from a woman aged 18-30 years with Graves' ophthalmopathy.

This clonotype was seen many times. V and J are TRBV30 and TRBJ1-1, with a tentative D call TRBD1 (6 bases). The germline V gene encodes CDR1 GTSNPN and CDR2 SVGIG (reference sequence). V was pared by 2 bases and J by 6 bases, with 13 bases between. The CDR3 consists of 13 residues. CDR3 sequence reads: CAWSSGVLPEAFF. The CDR3 nucleotides are TGTGCCTGGAGTTCAGGGGTACTGCCTGAAGCTTTCTTT.

This clonotype was counted ten times or more. The chain links TRBV5-1 to TRBJ2-3; TRBD1 agrees at 8 bases. The CDR3 extends over 19 amino acids. V trimming: 6 bases; J trimming: 2 bases; junction bases outside the gene matches: 20. CDR1 and CDR2 from the germline V gene are SGHRS and YFSETQ. For the CDR3, the DNA is TGCGCCAGCACCGAATTTGTCCTTTCTGGACAGGGAGACACAGATACGCAGTATTTT. This codes for CASTEFVLSGQGDTDTQYF.

This clonotype was counted ten times or more. This sequence joins TRBV5-1 and TRBJ1-2, with TRBD1 matching over 9 bases. The germline V gene encodes CDR1 SGHRS and CDR2 YFSETQ. Trimming cost V 2 bases and J 8 bases; bases outside gene matches: 4. The CDR3 sequence is 13 residues long. The CDR3 loop is CASSLQGANGYTF. As DNA, the CDR3 is TGCGCCAGCAGCTTACAGGGGGCAAACGGCTACACCTTC.

In its sample, this clonotype was seen many times. The chain carries TRBV27 and TRBJ1-6, with 8 positions matching TRBD1. From germline, CDR1 is MNHEY and CDR2 SMNVEV (reference sequence). V was clipped by 7 bases and J by 7 bases; unmatched bases: 15. The CDR3 covers 17 residues. The CDR3 here is CASKISHSGGANSPLHF. CDR3 nucleotides: TGTGCCAGCAAAATATCTCACTCAGGGGGCGCAAATTCACCCCTCCACTTT.

This clonotype has at least ten counts. This chain joins TRBV27 and TRBJ2-1, with D tentatively TRBD1 (7 bases). The V and J ends lost 3 bases and 9 bases respectively, with 12 bases between them. Germline V gene lookup returns CDR1 MNHEY and CDR2 SMNVEV (reference sequence). The CDR3 extends over 13 amino acids. The CDR3 loop is CASSLFRGVEQFF. Written as DNA, the CDR3 is TGTGCCAGCAGTTTGTTCAGGGGGGTTGAGCAGTTCTTC.

As regards this clonotype: A read error may account for a junction end that differs from germline. The genes are TRBV6-2 or TRBV6-3 and TRBJ1-1; D perhaps matches TRBD1 (6 bases). The CDR3 is 13 amino acids. Per germline, CDR1 MNHEY and CDR2 SVGEGT. The CDR3 region has the DNA TGTGCCAGCAGTTACGAGGGGGATACTGAAGCTCTCTTT. Protein: CASSYEGDTEALF.

The chain couples TRBV5-1 to TRBJ1-1, with a weak D call TRBD1 (5 bases). Trimming cost V 0 bases and J 5 bases, with 17 bases left between them. The CDR3 extends over 16 amino acids. Germline assignment: CDR1 SGHRS and CDR2 YFSETQ. The CDR3 sequence: CASSLGDDGADTEAFF. CDR3 DNA sequence: TGCGCCAGCAGCTTGGGCGATGACGGGGCCGATACTGAAGCTTTCTTT.

In this sample, this clonotype turned up many times. The rearrangement joins TRBV7-9 to TRBJ2-7, with 8 bases matching TRBD1. The trim removed 0 bases at V and 6 bases at J, leaving 4 bases unmatched. Germline V gives CDR1 SEHNR, CDR2 FQNEAQ (reference sequence). This CDR3 spans 14 amino acids. CDR3 in amino acids: CASSLANTGGEQYF. DNA of the CDR3: TGTGCCAGCAGCTTAGCGAATACAGGGGGCGAGCAGTACTTC.

This clonotype was detected ten times or more. The V call is TRBV27, the J call TRBJ2-1; D is unclear. The germline gives CDR1 MNHEY, CDR2 SMNVEV (reference sequence). V was trimmed by 6 bases and J by 1 base, leaving 13 bases between them. The CDR3 is made up of 15 amino acids. The CDR3 loop reads CASRQFSSSYNEQFF. The CDR3 DNA is TGTGCCAGCAGACAGTTTAGCAGTTCCTACAATGAGCAGTTCTTC.